The T cell receptor beta chain under discussion was sequenced for a study of blood T cell repertoires in COVID-19. Across the whole study: The study drew acute and convalescent COVID-19 samples from the United States, Italy and Spain. T cells, B-cell-depleted T cells, or PBMCs provided the cDNA or gDNA that served as material.

Original handling: Amplification of reference gene primers was used by the study to estimate nucleated cell counts. The method was immunoSEQ multiplex PCR; TCRdb's version includes in-frame clones alone and lacks a portion of them. V, J and clone size are those of that table, while D and trimming were read from the DNA. The data show approximately 44,000 clones, over 70% seen once. The germline CDR1 and CDR2 sequences are KGHDR and SFDVKD. This CDR3 is built from 13 residues. Between the trimmed V and J ends, which lost 8 bases and 3 bases, there was a span of 12 bases. V and J are TRBV24-1 and TRBJ1-1; D is unclear. Sequences were obtained from peripheral blood. This TCR was sampled from a human donor in a cohort sampled during active COVID-19. CDR3 residues: CATTAGDHTEAFF. The CDR3 nucleotides are TGTGCCACCACGGCAGGCGACCACACTGAAGCTTTCTTT.